The clone carrying this TCR beta chain has just a few counts. Antigen specificity is unknown. This sample is drawn from a study of radiotherapy plus CTLA-4 blockade in lung cancer. CDR1 and CDR2 from the germline V gene are WNHNN and SYGVQD (reference sequence). The CDR3 extends over 13 amino acids. V lost 7 bases and J lost 4, with 13 bases in between. Points from the study as a whole: The best predictor of response was reported to be early blood T cell clone dynamics, with interferon-beta. The study found tumor-derived TCR clones expanded in blood after radiotherapy plus ipilimumab.

Sequencing used immunoSEQ multiplex PCR; TCRdb keeps in-frame clones, though not all of them. The table lists about 88,000 clones, around 72% of them singletons. V and J are TRBV10-1 and TRBJ1-1, with D uncertain. The sample was peripheral blood, taken from a patient treated with radiotherapy plus ipilimumab. This TCR was recovered from a human donor with non-small cell lung cancer that progressed on radiotherapy plus ipilimumab. The CDR3 nucleotides read TGCGCCAGCACCCCGGGGTCCTCCACTGAAGCTTTCTTT. It yields the protein CASTPGSSTEAFF.